Reported below is one TCR beta chain. In this sample, this clonotype turned up a few times. It lacks a known antigen. Base qualities are not recorded, but no much larger clone differs from it by a single base. The data originate from a study of naive and memory T cell subsets (dated by TCRdb to about 2017). Notes on the research overall: Sorted naive and memory T cell subsets from peripheral blood were analyzed in the study using a UMI-based, open-source pipeline for TCR alpha and beta sequencing. Complete agreement was observed between the functional CMV T cell responses and the IgG serology results. RNA was DNase-treated and reverse transcribed with TCR constant-region primers, mostly using SuperScript III. Study-level results and caveats: In both CD4 and CD8 cells, going from naive through CM, EM and EMRA, the Gini index went up while Shannon and inverse Simpson diversity went down. Each clonotype was defined as a single alpha or beta chain sequence rather than as a paired alpha/beta receptor. A few larger clonotypes were present in naive repertoires, particularly the CD8 repertoires, and these clonotypes were possibly memory cells re-expressing CD45RA. Following error correction, more than 85% of naive TCR sequences occurred only once, which made naive abundance distributions much steeper than those of memory subsets. RNA-based TCR counts may be influenced by expression changes linked to T cell activation and differentiation. TCR abundance followed a power law with an exponent that was different for naive and memory subsets but consistent across the three individuals. No ground truth was available to validate the repertoire findings for the naive and memory subsets.

Cut back by 2 bases and 2 bases, the V and J ends lie 8 bases apart. For CDR1 and CDR2, the germline V gene lists ENHRY and SYGVKD. The CDR3, cysteine through phenylalanine, is 14 amino acids long. Only CDR3 DNA remains: 42 bases, in frame from the first base. Separate amplification of TCR alpha and beta chain libraries was performed from the second PCR step onward. Donor CMV status was determined by IFNgamma production from CD4+ T cells after overnight stimulation of fresh PBMCs with CMV viral lysate. CD4 T cells were positively selected with Miltenyi beads, followed by positive selection of CD8 T cells from the CD4-negative fraction. After staining for CD3, CD4, CD8, CD45RA, CD27 and a live/dead dye, cells were sorted on a BD Aria II into four subsets based on CD45RA and CD27. Blood came from a few healthy volunteers, each fractionated into CD4 and CD8 T cells and then into four differentiation subsets. Roughly 120 ml of peripheral blood was collected from each donor, and PBMC were isolated from the blood using Ficoll-Paque PLUS density-gradient centrifugation. Sorted cells were lysed in RLT buffer, and RNA was extracted with a Qiagen RNeasy kit and stored at -80°C.

The protocol used for the library was UMI-ligation and nested PCR. The beta constant-region primer was an equimolar mix of two oligonucleotides covering both TRBC1 and TRBC2. The ligated cDNA went through four rounds of PCR with nested alpha and beta constant-region primers together with the SP2 primer. A single-stranded oligonucleotide bearing the SP2 primer plus a 12-nucleotide UMI was ligated onto the 3' end of the cDNA by T4 RNA ligase 1. The ligation reaction was kept at 16 degrees C for about 19-24 hours. To avoid over-amplification, PCR2 was usually performed as a SYBR Green qPCR and halted once a predetermined threshold was reached. Apart from the first purification, every purification step used Agencourt AMPure XP magnetic beads. Library amounts were measured by Qubit and library quality was assessed on a TapeStation, where the main peak was expected at around 650 bp. Sequencing of the pooled libraries was done on an Illumina MiSeq using v2 2x251 paired-end kits, which typically yielded about 0.85-2.3 million reads per sample. Each sample was pooled at about 4.2 nM, and roughly 5-7.5% PhiX was included to help cluster recognition. In the paper's pipeline: Decombinator assigned V and J genes to Demultiplexor-processed FASTQ reads by tag matching, allowing a single base-pair mismatch. UMIs were used by Collapsinator to correct both sequencing errors and frequency errors arising from PCR heterogeneity. TCRs were translated and CDR3s were extracted from the conserved cysteine to the FGXG phenylalanine by CDR3Translator, with non-productive sequences being flagged. Gini, Shannon entropy and inverse Simpson indices were calculated on repertoires that had been subsampled to equal numbers of UMI-defined TCRs. Within the linear range, a power law was fitted by maximum likelihood to the distributions of clonotype abundance. On one naive CD8 sample, the pipeline and MIGEC gave similar UMI counts, unique TCR numbers and clonal distributions. One analysis removed from the naive repertoire any naive TCRs that were also present in any memory subset from the same donor. Repertoires were searched for roughly 7,300 CMV-associated CDR3 sequences compiled from VDJdb and a published dataset. Using fastp at Q25 and MiXCR, TCRdb reprocessed the public reads and kept productive beta chains. Records with the same CDR3 protein are collapsed into one entry carrying the most frequent genes and DNA. In this record, the V and J calls reflect TCRdb's handling and not the investigators' own analysis. This sample holds roughly 92,000 distinct CDR3 sequences; 10% to 12% were observed only once. The ten top clones hold approximately 0.14% of the sample.

The sequence came from a human donor in good health. This receptor chain uses TRBV10-3 and TRBJ2-3; the D gene is not confidently resolved. The sample comprised naive CD4+ T cells from blood. Per the publication, the cell subset or site label means: naive T cells, CD45RA high CD27+. The DNA sequence follows: TGTGCCATCAGTGAGAGGCAGGACACAGATACGCAGTATTTT. Protein translation: CAISERQDTDTQYF.